This T cell receptor beta chain derives from a study of blood T cell repertoires in COVID-19. The wider study: Both acute and convalescent COVID-19 samples were obtained from the United States, Italy and Spain. The analysed material was cDNA or gDNA that came from T cells, B-cell-depleted T cells, or PBMCs.

TCRdb keeps only in-frame clones here, not all; method: immunoSEQ multiplex PCR. The sample carries roughly 360,000 clones, 81% recorded once. Sequencing used peripheral blood. This TCR was sampled from a human donor with acute or convalescent COVID-19. The donor label of this sample is uncertain.

The CDR3 protein is CASNRDRGRLDEQYF. CDR3 sequence (DNA): TGTGCCAGTAACCGGGACAGGGGGCGCCTGGACGAGCAGTACTTC. J is TRBJ2-7 and V is TRBV2; 12 positions agree with TRBD1. The CDR3 is 15 residues long. Trimming at V came to 9 bases and at J to 5 bases, leaving 11 bases not matched to a gene. Germline-derived CDR1 and CDR2 are SNHLY and FYNNEI.